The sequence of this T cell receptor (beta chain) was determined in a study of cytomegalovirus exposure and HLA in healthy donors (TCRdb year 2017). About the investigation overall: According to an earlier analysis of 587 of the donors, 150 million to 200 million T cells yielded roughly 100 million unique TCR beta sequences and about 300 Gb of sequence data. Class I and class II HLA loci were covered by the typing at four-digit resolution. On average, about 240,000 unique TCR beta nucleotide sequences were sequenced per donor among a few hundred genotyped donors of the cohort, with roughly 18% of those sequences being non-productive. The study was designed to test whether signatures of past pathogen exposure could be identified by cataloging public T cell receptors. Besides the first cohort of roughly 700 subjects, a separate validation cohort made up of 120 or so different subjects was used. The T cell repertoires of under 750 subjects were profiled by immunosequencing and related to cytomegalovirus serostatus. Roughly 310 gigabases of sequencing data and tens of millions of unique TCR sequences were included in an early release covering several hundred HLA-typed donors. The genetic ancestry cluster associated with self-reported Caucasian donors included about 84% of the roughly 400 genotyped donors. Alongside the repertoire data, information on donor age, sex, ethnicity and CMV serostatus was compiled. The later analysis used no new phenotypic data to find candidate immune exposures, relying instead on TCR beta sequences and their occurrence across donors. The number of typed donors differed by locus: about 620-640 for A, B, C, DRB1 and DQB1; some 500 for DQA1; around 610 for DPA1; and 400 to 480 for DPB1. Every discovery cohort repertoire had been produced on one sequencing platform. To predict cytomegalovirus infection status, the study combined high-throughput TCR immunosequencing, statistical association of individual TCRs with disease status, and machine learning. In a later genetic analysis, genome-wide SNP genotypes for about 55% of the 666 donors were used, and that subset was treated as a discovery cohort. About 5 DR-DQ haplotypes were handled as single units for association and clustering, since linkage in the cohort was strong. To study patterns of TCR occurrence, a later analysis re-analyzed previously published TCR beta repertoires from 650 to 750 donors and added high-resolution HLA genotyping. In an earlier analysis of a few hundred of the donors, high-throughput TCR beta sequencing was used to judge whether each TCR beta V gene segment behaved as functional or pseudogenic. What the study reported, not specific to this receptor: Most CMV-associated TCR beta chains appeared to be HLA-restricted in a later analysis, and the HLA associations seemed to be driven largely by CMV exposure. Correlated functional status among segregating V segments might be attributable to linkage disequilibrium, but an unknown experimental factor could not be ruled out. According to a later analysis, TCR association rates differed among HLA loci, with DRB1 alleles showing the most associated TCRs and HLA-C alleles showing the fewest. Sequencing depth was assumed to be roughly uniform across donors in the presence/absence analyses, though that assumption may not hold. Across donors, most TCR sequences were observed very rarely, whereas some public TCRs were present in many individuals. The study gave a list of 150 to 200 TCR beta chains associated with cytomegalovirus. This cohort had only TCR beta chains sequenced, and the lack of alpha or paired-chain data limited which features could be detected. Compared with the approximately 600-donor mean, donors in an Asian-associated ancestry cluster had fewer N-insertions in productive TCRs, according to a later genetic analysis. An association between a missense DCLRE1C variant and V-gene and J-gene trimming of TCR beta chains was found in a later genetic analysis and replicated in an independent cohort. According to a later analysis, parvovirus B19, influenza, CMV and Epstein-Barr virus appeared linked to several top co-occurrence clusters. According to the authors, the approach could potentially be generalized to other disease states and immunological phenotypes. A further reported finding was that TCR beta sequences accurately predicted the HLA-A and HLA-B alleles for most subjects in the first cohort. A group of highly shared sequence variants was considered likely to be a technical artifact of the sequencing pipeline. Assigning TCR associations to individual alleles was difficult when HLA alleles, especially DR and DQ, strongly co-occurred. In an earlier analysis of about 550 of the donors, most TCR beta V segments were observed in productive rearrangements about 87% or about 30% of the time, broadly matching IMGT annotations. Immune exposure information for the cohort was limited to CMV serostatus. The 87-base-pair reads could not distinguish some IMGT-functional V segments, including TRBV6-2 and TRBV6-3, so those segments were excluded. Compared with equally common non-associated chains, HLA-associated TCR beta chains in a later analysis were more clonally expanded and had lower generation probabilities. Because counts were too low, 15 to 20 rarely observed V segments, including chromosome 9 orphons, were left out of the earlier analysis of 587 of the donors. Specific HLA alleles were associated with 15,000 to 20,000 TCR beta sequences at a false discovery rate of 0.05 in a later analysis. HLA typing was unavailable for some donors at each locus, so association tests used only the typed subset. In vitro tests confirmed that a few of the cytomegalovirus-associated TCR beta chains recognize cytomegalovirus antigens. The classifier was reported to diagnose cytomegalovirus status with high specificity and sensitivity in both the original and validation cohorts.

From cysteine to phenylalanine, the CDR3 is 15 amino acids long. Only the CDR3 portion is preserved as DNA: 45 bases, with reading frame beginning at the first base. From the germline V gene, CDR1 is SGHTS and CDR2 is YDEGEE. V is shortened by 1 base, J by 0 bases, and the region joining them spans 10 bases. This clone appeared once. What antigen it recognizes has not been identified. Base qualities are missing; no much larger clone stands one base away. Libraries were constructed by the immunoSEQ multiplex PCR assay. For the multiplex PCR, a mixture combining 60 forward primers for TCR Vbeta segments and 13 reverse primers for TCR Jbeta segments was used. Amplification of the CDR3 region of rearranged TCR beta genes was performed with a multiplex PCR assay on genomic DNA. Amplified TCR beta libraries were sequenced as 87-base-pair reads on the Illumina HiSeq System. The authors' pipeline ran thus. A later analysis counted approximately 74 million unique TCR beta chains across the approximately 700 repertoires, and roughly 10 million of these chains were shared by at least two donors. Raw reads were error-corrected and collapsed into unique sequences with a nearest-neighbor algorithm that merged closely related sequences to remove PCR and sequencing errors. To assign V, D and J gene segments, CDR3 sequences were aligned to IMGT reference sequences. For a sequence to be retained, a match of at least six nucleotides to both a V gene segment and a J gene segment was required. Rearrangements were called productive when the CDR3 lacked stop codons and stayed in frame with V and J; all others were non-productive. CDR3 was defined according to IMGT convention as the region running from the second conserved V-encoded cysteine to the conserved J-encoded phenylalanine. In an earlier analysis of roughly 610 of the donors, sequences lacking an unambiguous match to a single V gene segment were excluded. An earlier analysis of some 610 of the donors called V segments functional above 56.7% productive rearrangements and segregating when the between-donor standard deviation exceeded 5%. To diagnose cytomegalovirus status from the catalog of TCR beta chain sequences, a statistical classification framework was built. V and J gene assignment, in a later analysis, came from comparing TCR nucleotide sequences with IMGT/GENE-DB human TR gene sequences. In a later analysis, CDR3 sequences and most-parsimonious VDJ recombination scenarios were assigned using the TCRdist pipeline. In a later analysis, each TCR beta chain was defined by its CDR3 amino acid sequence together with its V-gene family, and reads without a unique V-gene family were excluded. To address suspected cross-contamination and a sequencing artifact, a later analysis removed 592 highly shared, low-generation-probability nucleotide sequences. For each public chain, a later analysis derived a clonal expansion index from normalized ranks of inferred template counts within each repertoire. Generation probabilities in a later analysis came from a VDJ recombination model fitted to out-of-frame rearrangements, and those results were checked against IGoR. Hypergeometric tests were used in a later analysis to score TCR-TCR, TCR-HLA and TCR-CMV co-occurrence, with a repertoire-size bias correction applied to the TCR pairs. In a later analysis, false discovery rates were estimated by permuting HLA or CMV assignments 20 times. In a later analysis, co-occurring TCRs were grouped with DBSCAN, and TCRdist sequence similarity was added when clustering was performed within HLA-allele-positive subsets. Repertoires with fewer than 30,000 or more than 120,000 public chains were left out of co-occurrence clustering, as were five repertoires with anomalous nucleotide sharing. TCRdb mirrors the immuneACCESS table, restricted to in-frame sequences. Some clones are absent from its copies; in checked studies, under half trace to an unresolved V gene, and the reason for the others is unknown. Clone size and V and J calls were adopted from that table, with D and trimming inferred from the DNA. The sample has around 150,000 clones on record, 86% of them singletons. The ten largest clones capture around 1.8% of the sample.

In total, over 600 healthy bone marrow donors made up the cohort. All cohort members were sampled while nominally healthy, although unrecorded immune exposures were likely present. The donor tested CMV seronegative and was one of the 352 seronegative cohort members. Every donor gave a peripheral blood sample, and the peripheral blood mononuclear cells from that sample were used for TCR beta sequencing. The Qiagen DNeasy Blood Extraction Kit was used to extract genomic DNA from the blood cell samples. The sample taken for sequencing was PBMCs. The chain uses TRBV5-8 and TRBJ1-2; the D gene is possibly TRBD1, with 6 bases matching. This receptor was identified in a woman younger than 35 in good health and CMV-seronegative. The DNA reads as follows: TGTGCCAGCAGCTTGTATCGACAGGCTAACTATGGCTACACCTTC. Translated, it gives CASSLYRQANYGYTF. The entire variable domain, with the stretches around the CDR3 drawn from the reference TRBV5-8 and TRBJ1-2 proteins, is EAGVTQSPTHLIKTRGQQATLRCSPISGHTSVYWYQQALGLGLQFLLWYDEGEERNRGNFPPRFSGRQFPNYSSELNVNALELEDSALYLCASSLYRQANYGYTFGSGTRLTVV.